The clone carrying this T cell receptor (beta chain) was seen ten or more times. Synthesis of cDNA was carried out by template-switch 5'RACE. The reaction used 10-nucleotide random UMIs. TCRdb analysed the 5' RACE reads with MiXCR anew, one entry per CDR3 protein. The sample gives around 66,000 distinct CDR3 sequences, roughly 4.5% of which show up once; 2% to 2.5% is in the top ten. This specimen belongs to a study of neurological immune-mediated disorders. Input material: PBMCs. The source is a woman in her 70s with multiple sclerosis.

This CDR3 is CASSFSQDTQYF. In DNA form, the CDR3 reads TGCGCCAGCAGCTTTAGCCAGGATACGCAGTATTTT. The chain combines TRBV5-1 with TRBJ2-3; no clear D. The germline gives CDR1 SGHRS, CDR2 YFSETQ. CDR3 length equals 12 residues. V lost 2 bases and J 6 bases, leaving 7 bases between the germline ends.